These 5 T cell receptor beta chains were sequenced from one sample in a study of cytomegalovirus exposure and HLA in healthy donors (dated by TCRdb to 2016 to 2017). The library was produced with the immunoSEQ multiplex PCR assay. A mixture of 60 forward primers for TCR Vbeta segments and 13 reverse primers for TCR Jbeta segments was used in the multiplex PCR. Here the immuneACCESS table is served through TCRdb, limited to in-frame sequences with V and J called. Missing clones are a known gap in these copies; in checked studies unresolved V genes cover under half, and the rest lacks a known reason. Here the sample has 200,000 to 300,000 clones; approximately 84% occur a single time. About 2% of the sample goes to the ten largest clones. The sample taken for sequencing was PBMCs. These receptors were obtained from a woman aged 40-49 years in good health and CMV-seropositive.

The chain uses TRBV7-2 and TRBJ1-6; TRBD1 might be the D (6 bases). Per the germline V gene, CDR1 is SGHTA and CDR2 is FQGNSA. The V and J ends lost 5 bases and 10 bases respectively, with 15 bases between them. The CDR3 length is 14 residues. DNA of the CDR3: TGTGCCAGCAGCCCATACAGGGTAGGATCACCCCTCCACTTT. It is translated as CASSPYRVGSPLHF.

The chain employs TRBV4-3 and TRBJ2-1; 8 bases match TRBD2. V lost 1 base and J lost 2; bases outside the gene matches: 7. The CDR3 length is 17 residues. CDR1 and CDR2 (germline): LGHNA, YSLEER. In DNA, the CDR3 is TGCGCCAGCAGCCAAGGAATTGGCGGGAGGACCTACAATGAGCAGTTCTTC. Its translation: CASSQGIGGRTYNEQFF.

The chain uses TRBV28 and TRBJ2-1; D possibly corresponds to TRBD1 (6 bases). This CDR3 spans 15 amino acids. Germline assignment: CDR1 MDHEN and CDR2 SYDVKM. V was cut by 3 bases and J by 8 bases, with 17 bases left in between. CDR3 in amino acids: CASSFHNTGRDEQFF. CDR3 nucleotide sequence: TGTGCCAGCAGTTTCCATAATACAGGGCGCGATGAGCAGTTCTTC.

The rearrangement links TRBV29-1 to TRBJ1-4; the match to TRBD1 covers 7 bases. The junction had 5 bases not matched to a gene; V was cut back by 3 bases and J by 7 bases. Germline lookup yields CDR1 SQVTM and CDR2 ANQGSEA. The CDR3 spans 13 residues. Here the CDR3 reads CSVDTGEREKLFF. As DNA, the CDR3 is TGCAGCGTTGATACAGGGGAGCGTGAAAAACTGTTTTTT. Looking up the rest from reference TRBV29-1 and TRBJ1-4 gives the full variable domain: SAVISQKPSRDICQRGTSLTIQCQVDSQVTMMFWYRQQPGQSLTLIATANQGSEATYESGFVIDKFPISRPNLTFSTLTVSNMSPEDSSIYLCSVDTGEREKLFFGSGTQLSVL.

The rearrangement uses TRBV7-3 and TRBJ2-3; 10 bases align to TRBD2. Germline trimming cut 4 bases from V and 4 bases from J; bases unmatched to any gene: 8. The CDR3 contains 16 residues. Germline loops: CDR1 SGHTA, CDR2 FQGTGA. The DNA of the CDR3 is TGTGCCAGCAGCTCCCGAGCGGGAGGGCCCCCAGATACGCAGTATTTT. It yields the protein CASSSRAGGPPDTQYF.